Listed below are T cell receptor beta chains from one sample, sequenced in a study of neurological immune-mediated disorders. Each CDR3 protein gets one entry after TCRdb re-called the 5' RACE reads with MiXCR. The sample holds some 37,000 distinct CDR3 sequences, about 3.2% seen once. The sequenced sample was PBMCs. The origin of the receptors is a woman in her sixties with multiple sclerosis. CDR3s include the opening cysteine and the closing phenylalanine or tryptophan. Each record gives: J gene, clone size, V gene, D gene, CDR3 protein, CDR3 DNA. A D gene is named only where the DNA matches it firmly. The size field is filled for only some rows; it gives once, few, many or a size class.

>TRBJ1-1|many|TRBV5-1|-
CASSLNSGGRGTEAFF
TGCGCCAGCAGCTTGAACTCTGGGGGTCGTGGCACTGAAGCTTTCTTT
>TRBJ2-1|many|TRBV20-1|-
CSAQGGRSYNEQFF
TGCAGTGCTCAAGGGGGGCGGTCCTACAATGAGCAGTTCTTC
>TRBJ1-4|many|TRBV6-5|-
CASSYTQGSIGGEKLFF
TGTGCCAGCAGTTATACCCAGGGCTCTATTGGTGGTGAAAAACTGTTTTTT
>TRBJ2-5|many|TRBV20-1|TRBD1
CSAGTGGTVETQYF
TGCAGTGCTGGGACAGGGGGAACGGTAGAGACCCAGTACTTC
>TRBJ2-1|many|TRBV6-5|-
CASRQAEGSNEQFF
TGTGCCAGCAGACAGGCGGAGGGTTCCAATGAGCAGTTCTTC
>TRBJ2-1|many|TRBV20-1|-
CSARDQGSPFGNEQFF
TGCAGTGCTAGAGATCAAGGCAGCCCCTTTGGGAATGAGCAGTTCTTC
>TRBJ2-5|once|TRBV19|TRBD1
CASSPRGRFFQETQYF
TGTGCCAGTAGTCCCAGGGGGCGATTTTTCCAAGAGACCCAGTACTTC
>TRBJ2-6|many|TRBV6-5|-
CASSYSPSNSGANVLTF
TGTGCCAGCAGTTACTCGCCATCTAACTCTGGGGCCAACGTCCTGACTTTC
>TRBJ2-1|medium-sized|TRBV5-1|-
CASSPLTSNEQFF
TGCGCCAGCAGCCCCCTAACTAGCAATGAGCAGTTCTTC
>TRBJ2-5|many|TRBV20-1|-
CSARQPSPAGETQYF
TGCAGTGCTAGACAACCGAGTCCGGCGGGGGAGACCCAGTACTTC
>TRBJ2-3|many|TRBV5-1|-
CASSLRTENPTDTQYF
TGCGCCAGCAGCCTACGGACAGAGAACCCCACAGATACGCAGTATTTT
>TRBJ1-2|many|TRBV5-1|-
CASSFDRTETYGYTF
TGCGCCAGCAGCTTCGACAGGACCGAGACCTATGGCTACACCTTC
>TRBJ1-2|many|TRBV11-2|-
CASSTGQNYGYTF
TGTGCCAGCAGCACCGGACAGAACTATGGCTACACCTTC
>TRBJ1-5|many|TRBV7-8|TRBD1
CASSPEGDREEHF
TGTGCCAGCAGCCCAGAGGGGGACAGGGAAGAGCATTTT
>TRBJ2-7|many|TRBV20-1|TRBD1
CSARDTGGTYEQYF
TGCAGTGCTAGAGATACAGGGGGCACATACGAGCAGTACTTC
>TRBJ1-1|-|TRBV4-2|TRBD1
CASSRLGQGYTEAFF
TGTGCCAGCAGCCGTTTGGGACAGGGCTACACTGAAGCTTTCTTT
>TRBJ2-7|few|TRBV15|-
CATSREGGITYEQYF
TGTGCCACCAGCAGAGAGGGCGGTATTACCTACGAGCAGTACTTC
>TRBJ2-2|many|TRBV3-1|TRBD1
CASSHRQGWLFF
TGTGCCAGCAGCCATCGACAGGGATGGCTGTTTTTT
>TRBJ2-7|many|TRBV29-1|-
CSAQDDSYEQYF
TGCAGCGCACAGGACGACTCCTACGAGCAGTACTTC
>TRBJ2-5|many|TRBV7-2|-
CASSFAGRGETQYF
TGTGCCAGCAGCTTCGCGGGACGGGGAGAGACCCAGTACTTC
>TRBJ1-5|many|TRBV10-3|TRBD1
CATTTGQLVQPQHF
TGTGCCACGACCACGGGACAGCTGGTCCAGCCCCAGCATTTT
>TRBJ1-1|many|TRBV5-1|TRBD1
CASSVSGTGVYTEAFF
TGCGCCAGCAGCGTCTCCGGGACAGGGGTGTATACTGAAGCTTTCTTT
>TRBJ1-5|-|TRBV20-1|-
CSAKVRGGTNQHQHF
TGCAGTGCTAAAGTGCGAGGGGGAACCAATCAACACCAGCATTTT
>TRBJ1-5|many|TRBV12-3/TRBV12-4|TRBD1
CASSGDRGNQPQHF
TGTGCCAGCAGTGGAGACAGGGGCAATCAGCCCCAGCATTTT
>TRBJ1-2|many|TRBV29-1|-
CSVVVTGYYTF
TGCAGCGTTGTAGTAACGGGGTACTACACCTTC
>TRBJ2-7|many|TRBV7-2|-
CASTPGRRLEQYF
TGTGCCAGCACCCCGGGACGACGGCTGGAGCAGTACTTC
>TRBJ2-3|few|TRBV18|TRBD2
CASVTSGGDTQYF
TGTGCCAGCGTTACTAGCGGAGGAGATACGCAGTATTTT
>TRBJ2-6|many|TRBV5-1|TRBD1
CASSVTSGGQGTSGANVLTF
TGCGCCAGCAGCGTTACCTCGGGGGGACAGGGAACCTCTGGGGCCAACGTCCTGACTTTC
>TRBJ2-3|many|TRBV7-8|TRBD2
CASSLLWEGGTDTQYF
TGTGCCAGCAGCTTACTCTGGGAGGGAGGAACAGATACGCAGTATTTT
>TRBJ2-1|many|TRBV2|TRBD2
CASKLTSGGANEQFF
TGTGCCAGCAAATTGACTAGCGGGGGGGCCAATGAGCAGTTCTTC
>TRBJ2-3|many|TRBV5-1|TRBD2
CASGKTKTSGATDTQYF
TGCGCCAGCGGAAAGACCAAGACTAGCGGGGCCACAGATACGCAGTATTTT
>TRBJ2-3|many|TRBV15|-
CATSRGRRADTQYF
TGTGCCACCAGCAGAGGTCGAAGGGCAGATACGCAGTATTTT
>TRBJ2-7|many|TRBV5-1|TRBD1
CASSRGQNAVLSYEQYF
TGCGCCAGCAGCAGGGGACAGAATGCCGTCCTCTCCTACGAGCAGTACTTC
>TRBJ2-3|many|TRBV19|TRBD2
CASSKAGVTDTQYF
TGTGCCAGTAGTAAGGCGGGGGTGACAGATACGCAGTATTTT
>TRBJ2-1|many|TRBV5-1|TRBD2
CASSGLASGGLNEQFF
TGCGCCAGCAGTGGGTTAGCTAGCGGGGGCCTCAATGAGCAGTTCTTC
>TRBJ2-7|many|TRBV5-1|TRBD1
CASSLGQGGEQYF
TGCGCCAGCAGCTTAGGACAGGGAGGCGAGCAGTACTTC
>TRBJ2-7|many|TRBV20-1|-
CSARATVVPRDRPGRNF
TGCAGTGCTAGAGCCACCGTGGTGCCCAGAGACAGGCCCGGTCGGAATTTC
>TRBJ2-1|many|TRBV20-1|-
CSARGPAMEQFF
TGCAGTGCTAGAGGTCCGGCTATGGAGCAGTTCTTC
>TRBJ1-2|many|TRBV5-1|TRBD1
CASSWDSFYGYTF
TGCGCCAGCAGCTGGGACAGTTTCTATGGCTACACCTTC
>TRBJ1-5|many|TRBV5-6|-
CASSRGAPRAENQPQHF
TGTGCCAGCAGCCGGGGGGCACCCAGGGCTGAAAATCAGCCCCAGCATTTT
>TRBJ1-1|many|TRBV7-2|-
CASSLGHKNTEAFF
TGTGCCAGCAGCTTAGGACATAAGAACACTGAAGCTTTCTTT
>TRBJ2-5|many|TRBV25-1|-
CASSELGHPSETQYF
TGTGCCAGCAGTGAGCTAGGACATCCCTCGGAGACCCAGTACTTC
>TRBJ2-3|many|TRBV29-1|-
CSVGIGASDTQYF
TGCAGCGTTGGGATCGGCGCGTCAGATACGCAGTATTTT
>TRBJ1-1|many|TRBV5-1|-
CASSLPDRSTEAFF
TGCGCCAGCAGCCTACCGGACCGGAGCACTGAAGCTTTCTTT
>TRBJ2-7|many|TRBV5-1|TRBD1
CASSPRTGNYEQYF
TGCGCCAGCAGCCCCCGGACAGGAAACTACGAGCAGTACTTC
>TRBJ2-1|many|TRBV5-1|TRBD2
CASRLADTYNEQFF
TGCGCCAGCAGACTAGCGGATACCTACAATGAGCAGTTCTTC
>TRBJ1-2|many|TRBV5-1|-
CASSLGDRAGGYTF
TGCGCCAGCAGCTTGGGGGACCGGGCTGGTGGCTACACCTTC
>TRBJ1-1|many|TRBV5-1|-
CASSLVEGGAEAFF
TGCGCCAGCAGCTTGGTCGAGGGGGGCGCTGAAGCTTTCTTT
>TRBJ2-7|many|TRBV5-1|-
CASSADPGGSYEQYF
TGCGCCAGCAGCGCCGACCCAGGCGGATCCTACGAGCAGTACTTC
>TRBJ1-1|many|TRBV18|-
CASSPPVLRDTEAFF
TGTGCCAGCTCACCACCGGTCTTGAGGGACACTGAAGCTTTCTTT
>TRBJ2-2|many|TRBV9|TRBD2
CASRGLAGDTKSGTGELFF
TGTGCCAGCAGGGGACTAGCGGGGGACACAAAAAGCGGCACCGGGGAGCTGTTTTTT